A few counts support the clone carrying this TCR beta chain. The sample originates from a study of blood T cells in healthy people across ages. Then a second PCR, running about 7 to 11 cycles, was carried out with a sample-barcoded 5' primer and a J-beta primer mix. Researchers report that a template-switch adaptor with 12 random nucleotides tagged each cDNA molecule. One entry per CDR3 protein results from TCRdb running MiXCR on the 5' RACE reads. The sample has roughly 1,100,000 distinct CDR3 sequences, 25% seen once. The sample also formed part of further work on T cells of mothers and their children. From that second work: Related and unrelated pairs show TCR recombination output that thymic selection shapes similarly.

Sequenced: blood. This receptor was obtained from a girl under 10 years old in good health.

CDR3 DNA: TGTGCCAGCAGTCCTGATGGACAGGGGGCTTCCGAAGCTTTCTTT. Translating it yields CASSPDGQGASEAFF. The V and J genes are TRBV6-6 and TRBJ1-1, with TRBD1 matching over 11 bases. The CDR3 totals 15 residues. V lost 5 bases and J lost 8; bases outside the gene matches: 10. Germline V gives CDR1 MNHNY, CDR2 SVGAGI (reference sequence).